This TCR beta chain was sequenced for a study of radiation and T cells in renal cell carcinoma (dated by TCRdb to 2020 to 2021). For context, the study as a whole: In total, approximately 55 samples, comprising 26 tumors and roughly 27 peripheral blood samples, were subjected to TCR beta sequencing. Across all 53 samples, under 5 million unique CDR3 nucleotide sequences, encoding 2.5 million to 3 million unique CDR3 amino acid sequences, were identified. The last blood draw occurred 4 weeks after radiation, at the same time as nephrectomy.

What the work shows at the level of the full study, not this receptor alone: With a single-armed trial design, the study had no way to address how radiation dose or scheduling affects the TCR repertoire. Changes in the blood repertoire were not tracked past 4 weeks after treatment. An increase in top tumor clonotypes in blood was observed from baseline to 2 weeks post-radiation, followed by contraction by 4 weeks, which was taken to suggest transient expansion of tumor-resident clones. Because pretreatment tumor biopsies were not available, the study could not determine whether clonotypes were already present within the tumor at baseline.

This clone was found a few times. The antigen this receptor binds is unknown. It has no much larger one-base neighbor in the sample; base qualities were not kept. The junction carries 7 bases between V and J, which are trimmed by 0 bases and 7 bases respectively. Inclusive of the bounding cysteine and phenylalanine, the CDR3 is 13 residues long. The DNA shown is the 39-base CDR3, in frame from base 1. The germline V gene sets CDR1 to MGHRA and CDR2 to YSYEKL. The intended sense of this specimen's time point label: blood 4 weeks post-SBRT, at nephrectomy. In light of the paper, this sample's treatment or condition label describes: 15 Gy SBRT to primary tumor, nephrectomy 4 weeks later. Samples came from a clinical trial, in which primary renal cell carcinomas received 15 Gy stereotactic body radiation therapy followed by nephrectomy 4 weeks later. To track tumor-enriched clonotypes, serial peripheral blood was sampled from radiation-treated patients at baseline and at 2 weeks and 4 weeks after SBRT. All patients had renal cell carcinoma with clear cell pathology. The QIAamp DNA Blood Mini Kit (Qiagen) was used to prepare genomic DNA for TCR sequencing. Samples were included in the analyses only if all quality control checks were passed.

The immunoSEQ kit was used, according to the manufacturer's recommendations, to generate TCR beta libraries from genomic DNA. To prepare libraries, a first multiplex PCR with proprietary primers was run, followed by a second PCR that added unique barcodes, and a bead cleanup was done after each round. Each sample batch included a kit-provided positive control reaction and a negative control reaction. The final libraries were assessed on an Agilent 4200 TapeStation D1000 ScreenTape, pooled by volume, and quantified by qPCR. An Illumina NextSeq500 fitted with a MidOutput 150-cycle cartridge performed the sequencing, running 156 Read1 cycles and 15 Index1 cycles with the kit's custom primers. The pooled library was loaded at approximately 0.98 pM with 20% PhiX control spiked in. In the paper's pipeline: Vendor-processed data were analyzed in R, with a clonotype defined as all T cells sharing the same CDR3 nucleotide sequence. For clone abundance analyses, frequencies were normalized to the 10,000 most abundant clones per sample. Public T cell clones, which averaged fewer than five per sample, were excluded before analysis. Tumor-enriched and baseline blood-enriched clonotypes were defined by at least a 32-fold difference in abundance between compartments. A beta-binomial differential abundance model was used to identify clonotypes that expanded or contracted between blood time points. Tumor-blood repertoire similarity was measured with the Baroni-Urbani and Buser coefficient, and groups were compared using two-tailed Wilcoxon tests in R. TCRdb took this table from immuneACCESS and kept in-frame rearrangements with V and J called. Such tables lack part of the clones; where checked against another copy, unresolved V genes explain under half of the gap, and the rest is unexplained. V and J calls and clone size come straight from that table; D and trimming were deduced from the DNA. For this sample the table gives about 43,000 clones, of which 80% to 85% were detected only once. The ten largest clones represent about 30% of the sample.

The specimen was blood, collected from a patient whose treatment included radiotherapy and nephrectomy. The sequence is built from TRBV4-1 and TRBJ2-1; TRBD1 is possibly the D segment (5 matching bases). The receptor comes from an older woman with renal cell carcinoma. The CDR3 region has the sequence CASSQDRVNEQFF. The bases read TGCGCCAGCAGCCAAGACAGGGTGAATGAGCAGTTCTTC.